Presented here are 15 T cell receptor beta chains from one specimen sequenced in a study of blood T cell repertoires in COVID-19. Assay: immunoSEQ multiplex PCR; the TCRdb copy retains only in-frame clones and omits some. Here the sample spans more than 60,000 clones, 82% being singletons. Sequencing was performed on peripheral blood. Receptors originate from a woman of 80 years or more with acute or convalescent COVID-19.

This clone has a single count. The genes are TRBV7-9 and TRBJ1-2; D possibly corresponds to TRBD1 (5 bases). The length of the CDR3 is 16 residues. The ends were cut back, 8 bases at V and 2 bases at J, with 21 bases in the middle. CDR1 and CDR2 from the germline V gene are SEHNR and FQNEAQ (reference sequence). CDR3 region: CASRRQTQGLNYGYTF. Written as DNA, the CDR3 is TGTGCCAGCCGGCGGCAGACTCAGGGTTTAAACTATGGCTACACCTTC.

The chain employs TRBV5-1 and TRBJ1-4; D unresolved. Trimming took off 0 bases at V and 4 bases at J, with 7 bases between the two ends. Looked up from germline, CDR1 is SGHRS and CDR2 is YFSETQ. The CDR3 is made up of 14 amino acids. The CDR3 DNA sequence: TGCGCCAGCAGCTTGGACAGCCTTAATGAAAAACTGTTTTTT. This sequence encodes CASSLDSLNEKLFF.

The genes are TRBV5-1 and TRBJ2-1; 12 bases are a match to TRBD2. Germline V gene lookup returns CDR1 SGHRS and CDR2 YFSETQ. J lost 6 bases, V lost 4 bases, and 5 bases had no gene match. The CDR3 is 15 residues long. This CDR3 is CASSKTSGSSNEQFF. CDR3 bases: TGCGCCAGCAGCAAGACTAGCGGGAGTAGCAATGAGCAGTTCTTC.

The chain links TRBV11-2 to TRBJ2-1; 8 bases are a match to TRBD2. Germline V gives CDR1 SGHAT, CDR2 FQNNGV. This CDR3 is 15 amino acids long. J lost 5 bases, V lost 1 base, and 4 bases had no gene match. The CDR3 loop is CASSLGRGRNNEQFF. In nucleotides, the CDR3 is TGTGCCAGCAGCTTAGGTCGCGGGAGGAACAATGAGCAGTTCTTC.

CDR3 amino acids: CASSILAGGNEQYF. The CDR3, as DNA: TGTGCCAGCAGTATTCTAGCGGGAGGGAACGAGCAGTACTTC. This chain links TRBV2 with TRBJ2-7, with 12 bases lining up with TRBD2. Germline CDR1 reads SNHLY; CDR2 reads FYNNEI. J lost 5 bases, V lost 5 bases, and 4 bases had no gene match. The CDR3 extends over 14 amino acids.

The count of this clone is one. CDR3 residues: CASSPYRAYNSPLHF. CDR3 nucleotides: TGTGCCAGCAGTCCCTACAGGGCCTATAATTCACCCCTCCACTTT. The chain has TRBV13 and TRBJ1-6; tentatively, D is TRBD1 (6 bases). CDR3 length: 15 residues. Germline V CDR1 and CDR2: PRHDT, FYEKMQ (reference sequence). V shed 6 bases and J shed 2 bases, with 11 bases lying between them.

This clone was seen a handful of times. The rearrangement uses TRBV9 and TRBJ2-5; 16 bases are a match to TRBD2. The CDR3 consists of 17 residues. J was trimmed by 5 bases and V by 4 bases; bases with no gene match: 8. Germline V lookup: CDR1 SGDLS, CDR2 YYNGEE. The CDR3 sequence is CASSTGTSGRAQETQYF. CDR3 nucleotides: TGTGCCAGCAGCACTGGGACTAGCGGGAGGGCCCAGGAGACCCAGTACTTC.

There are a few counts of this clone. The rearrangement joins TRBV19 to TRBJ2-1, with no clear D. The V and J ends lost 4 bases and 5 bases respectively, with 21 bases between them. This CDR3 has 17 amino acids. CDR1 is LNHDA and CDR2 is SQIVND in the germline V gene (reference sequence). The CDR3 nucleotides are TGTGCCAGTAGTAGTTTCACCAGGCCAAGATTGGACAATGAGCAGTTCTTC. Translating it yields CASSSFTRPRLDNEQFF.

The chain recombines TRBV19 with TRBJ1-4, with 9 bases lining up with TRBD1. The CDR3 contains 16 residues. V was clipped by 5 bases and J by 7 bases; unmatched bases: 11. Germline CDR1 is LNHDA and CDR2 is SQIVND (reference sequence). CDR3 residues: CASSYMPGQGFEKLFF. The DNA of the CDR3 is TGTGCCAGTAGTTACATGCCGGGACAGGGCTTTGAAAAACTGTTTTTT.

This clone turned up a few times. The chain uses TRBV7-8 and TRBJ1-1, with 8 bases lining up with TRBD1. CDR1 is SGHVS and CDR2 is FQNEAQ in the germline V gene. This CDR3 spans 15 amino acids. J gave up 4 bases and V 6 bases, and 10 bases lay outside the gene matches. In nucleotides, the CDR3 is TGTGCCAGCAGGTCTAAACAGGGGGGAGGCACTGAAGCTTTCTTT. It yields the protein CASRSKQGGGTEAFF.

The chain combines TRBV28 with TRBJ1-2, with D possibly being TRBD1 (6 bases). Germline V gives CDR1 MDHEN, CDR2 SYDVKM. V lost 3 bases and J lost 3, with 8 bases in between. There are 13 residues in the CDR3. The CDR3 bases are TGTGCCAGCAGTTTTTCAGGGGACTATGGCTACACCTTC. It translates to CASSFSGDYGYTF.

The chain combines TRBV29-1 with TRBJ1-1; possible D gene TRBD1, 5 bases. The CDR3 spans 13 residues. The germline CDR1 and CDR2 sequences are SQVTM and ANQGSEA. V lost 4 bases and J lost 1, with 10 bases in between. The CDR3 spells CSVGGRANTEAFF. As DNA, the CDR3 is TGCAGCGTTGGAGGCAGGGCGAACACTGAAGCTTTCTTT.

The rearrangement uses TRBV6-5 and TRBJ1-1, with D tentatively TRBD1 (6 bases). Per the germline V gene, CDR1 is MNHEY and CDR2 is SVGAGI. Trimming left V 6 bases short and J 1 base short, with 15 bases between. CDR3 size: 15 residues. The CDR3 sequence is CASRPPGQANTEAFF. CDR3 in DNA: TGTGCCAGCAGGCCGCCGGGACAAGCGAACACTGAAGCTTTCTTT.

The chain joins TRBV15 to TRBJ1-5; no reliable D call. Germline V gene data show CDR1 as LNHNV and CDR2 as YYDKDF (reference sequence). V lost 2 bases and J 7 bases, leaving 12 bases between the germline ends. This CDR3 region has 14 residues. CDR3 coding DNA: TGTGCCACCAGCAGACCAGAGAGAGGGCAGCCCCAGCATTTT. Protein sequence: CATSRPERGQPQHF. The whole variable domain, remainder taken from reference TRBV15 and TRBJ1-5, is DAMVIQNPRYQVTQFGKPVTLSCSQTLNHNVMYWYQQKSSQAPKLLFHYYDKDFNNEADTPDNFQSRRPNTSFCFLDIRSPGLGDTAMYLCATSRPERGQPQHFGDGTRLSIL.

This CDR3 is CASSGTGGRLGELFF. In nucleotides, the CDR3 is TGTGCCAGCAGCGGGACAGGGGGTAGACTCGGGGAGCTGTTTTTT. The chain recombines TRBV5-4 with TRBJ2-2; 11 positions agree with TRBD1. Looked up from germline, CDR1 is SGHNT and CDR2 is YYREEE (reference sequence). This CDR3 has 15 residues. V shed 4 bases and J 7 bases; nucleotides not matched to a gene: 6.